This is a list of T cell receptor beta chains from one sample in a study of blood T cell repertoires in COVID-19. Data came from immunoSEQ multiplex PCR; TCRdb stores just in-frame clones and leaves some out. The sample lists tens of thousands of clones, 82% occurring once. Sequences were obtained from peripheral blood. All receptors derive from a woman older than 75 with acute or convalescent COVID-19. Each CDR3 is given with its conserved first and last residue. A D gene is named only where the DNA matches it firmly. For some rows the clone size is stated as once, few or many, or as a class when expanded; others skip it.

>TRBJ1-2|NA|NA|TRBV5-1
TGCGCCAGCAGCTTCGGAGAAAACTATGGCTACACCTTC
CASSFGENYGYTF
>TRBJ1-2|NA|NA|TRBV29-1
TGCAGCGCTGCCTCCGGGTTGAGTAACTATGGCTACACCTTC
CSAASGLSNYGYTF
>TRBJ1-2|NA|TRBD1|TRBV5-1
TGCGCCAGCAGCCGCGGGACAGCTAACTATGGCTACACCTTC
CASSRGTANYGYTF
>TRBJ2-5|NA|TRBD2|TRBV9
TGTGCCAGCAGCGTAGAAGCGGGAGGTGGAGAGACCCAGTACTTC
CASSVEAGGGETQYF
>TRBJ2-3|NA|TRBD2|TRBV24-1
TGTGCCACCAGTGATTTGAGCGGGGGCACAGATACGCAGTATTTT
CATSDLSGGTDTQYF
>TRBJ2-7|few|TRBD1|TRBV7-2
TGTGCCAGCAGCTTTGGGACAGGGGAAACCTACGAGCAGTACTTC
CASSFGTGETYEQYF
>TRBJ2-1|NA|NA|TRBV5-1
TGCGCCAGCAGCTTGGGGCTAGCGCTCTACAATGAGCAGTTCTTC
CASSLGLALYNEQFF
>TRBJ2-1|NA|TRBD1|TRBV27
TGTGCCAGCAGTTTAACCGCGGCTAGTGGTGCTACAAACCCCCGACAGGGGTCCTACAATGAGCAGTTCTTC
CASSLTAASGATNPRQGSYNEQFF
>TRBJ1-5|NA|TRBD1|TRBV4-3
TGCGCCAGCAGCCAAGTATTATGGGGACAGGATAGCAATCAGCCCCAGCATTTT
CASSQVLWGQDSNQPQHF
>TRBJ2-1|NA|NA|TRBV27
TGTGCCAGCATGGGGCGGGGAACCTACAATGAGCAGTTCTTC
CASMGRGTYNEQFF
>TRBJ2-7|NA|TRBD1|TRBV27
TGTGCCAGCGGGACTTGGACAGGGCCTTTTACGGAGCAGTACTTC
CASGTWTGPFTEQYF
>TRBJ2-3|NA|NA|TRBV2
TGTGCCAGCAGTTCTGTCTCGTCGGCGCAGTATTTT
CASSSVSSAQYF
>TRBJ1-4|NA|TRBD1|TRBV10-3
TGTGCCATCAGTTGGGACAGGGGGACAACTAATGAAAAACTGTTTTTT
CAISWDRGTTNEKLFF
>TRBJ2-3|NA|NA|TRBV7-8
TGTGCCAGCAGCAAGTGGACTGTTGAGAGCACAGATACGCAGTATTTT
CASSKWTVESTDTQYF
>TRBJ2-5|NA|NA|TRBV7-8
TGTGCCAGCCAGGGAAGCCAAGAGACCCAGTACTTC
CASQGSQETQYF
>TRBJ2-7|few|NA|TRBV30
TGTGCCTGGAGTGCTCCCCACTCCCCGGACGAGCAGTACTTC
CAWSAPHSPDEQYF
>TRBJ2-5|NA|NA|TRBV12-3/TRBV12-4
TGTGCCAGCAGACCCCCAAGCGAAGAGACCCAGTACTTC
CASRPPSEETQYF
>TRBJ2-3|few|NA|TRBV28
TGTGCCAGCAGTTTTCTTGCAGGCACAGATACGCAGTATTTT
CASSFLAGTDTQYF
>TRBJ1-1|NA|NA|TRBV20-1
TGCAGTGCTAGTAGAGGGAACACTGAAGCTTTCTTT
CSASRGNTEAFF
>TRBJ2-7|NA|NA|TRBV7-8
TGTGCCAGCAGCTTAGCCCGACAGGTGACCTACGAGCAGTACTTC
CASSLARQVTYEQYF
>TRBJ2-1|NA|TRBD2|TRBV4-1
TGCGCCAGCAGCCAAACAACCCTAGCGGGAGAGCTTTATGAGCAGTTCTTC
CASSQTTLAGELYEQFF
>TRBJ2-3|few|NA|TRBV9
TGTGCCAGCAGCGTGGAGGGACTGCGGGCAGATACGCAGTATTTT
CASSVEGLRADTQYF
>TRBJ2-3|NA|NA|TRBV28
TGTGCCAGCAGCCGTAACAGACAGCACACAGATACGCAGTATTTT
CASSRNRQHTDTQYF
>TRBJ2-1|NA|NA|TRBV21-1
TGTGCCAGCAGCAAAGGGGAGCTGGCTAGCGGGATCAATGAGCAGTTCTTC
CASSKGELASGINEQFF
>TRBJ2-5|NA|TRBD2|TRBV5-1
TGCGCCAGCAGCTCGTCTGGGCGGGAGGGCCAGGAGACCCAGTACTTC
CASSSSGREGQETQYF
>TRBJ2-1|NA|TRBD2|TRBV29-1
TGCAGCGTAGCGGGAAGGAATGAGCAGTTCTTC
CSVAGRNEQFF
>TRBJ2-5|NA|TRBD2|TRBV19
TGTGCCAGTAGAGGGACTAGCGGGACGGAGACCCAGTACTTC
CASRGTSGTETQYF
>TRBJ2-2|NA|NA|TRBV11-2
TGTGCCAGCAGCTTAGGGGTTGTGGGGCCCGGGGAGCTGTTTTTT
CASSLGVVGPGELFF
>TRBJ2-3|NA|TRBD2|TRBV11-2
TGTGCCAGCAGCCTGTTGACTAGCGGAAGCACAGATACGCAGTATTTT
CASSLLTSGSTDTQYF
>TRBJ1-2|NA|TRBD1|TRBV6-5
TGTGCCAGCAGCGCGACAGGGACGGGCTACACCTTC
CASSATGTGYTF
>TRBJ2-7|once|TRBD1|TRBV7-2
TGTGCCAGCAGCTTAGACAGGGGGCCCTACGAGCAGTACTTC
CASSLDRGPYEQYF
>TRBJ1-5|NA|NA|TRBV19
TGTGCCAGTAGTATAGTGTCAATTAGCAATCAGCCCCAGCATTTT
CASSIVSISNQPQHF
>TRBJ2-7|NA|NA|TRBV6-5
TGTGCCAGCACTTGGAGCTACGAGCAGTACTTC
CASTWSYEQYF
>TRBJ2-1|NA|NA|TRBV7-9
TGTGCCAGTCGACAGGACAATGAGCAGTTCTTC
CASRQDNEQFF
>TRBJ2-7|NA|NA|TRBV12-3/TRBV12-4
TGTGCCAGCAGTTTAGGGCGGAGCTACGAGCAGTACTTC
CASSLGRSYEQYF
>TRBJ1-4|NA|NA|TRBV7-9
TGTGCCAGCAGCACGCTGGGGACTAGAAATGAAAAACTGTTTTTT
CASSTLGTRNEKLFF
>TRBJ1-1|NA|NA|TRBV21-1
TGTGCCAGCAGCAAGGGATCGGAGCCGGGGGGACAGGGGGCGACGGGTACTGAAGCTTTCTTT
CASSKGSEPGGQGATGTEAFF
>TRBJ2-7|NA|NA|TRBV5-1
TGCGCCAGCAGCTTAATGACTAGATCCCCCACCTACGAGCAGTACTTC
CASSLMTRSPTYEQYF
>TRBJ2-7|NA|TRBD2|TRBV6-2/TRBV6-3
TGTGCCAGCAGTTACGGTCCGGGACTAGCAGTAAGCGAGCAGTACTTC
CASSYGPGLAVSEQYF
>TRBJ2-7|NA|NA|TRBV2
TGTGCCAGCAGCGTCAGGGCTAACGAGCAGTACTTC
CASSVRANEQYF
>TRBJ1-2|NA|NA|TRBV7-2
TGTGCCAGCAGCTTAGCTCGGGGGACTGGCTACACCTTC
CASSLARGTGYTF
>TRBJ2-7|few|NA|TRBV4-3
TGCGCCAGCAGCCACCAGCTGGGGGGAGAAGGGGACTTGCAGTACTTC
CASSHQLGGEGDLQYF